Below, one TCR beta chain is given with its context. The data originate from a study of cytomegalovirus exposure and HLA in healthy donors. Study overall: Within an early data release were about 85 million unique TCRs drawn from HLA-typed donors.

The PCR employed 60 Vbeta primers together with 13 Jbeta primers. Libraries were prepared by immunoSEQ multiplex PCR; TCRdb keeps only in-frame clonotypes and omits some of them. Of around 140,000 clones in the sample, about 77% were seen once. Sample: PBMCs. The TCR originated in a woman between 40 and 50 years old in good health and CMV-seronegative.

This CDR3 reads CASSPSENTEAFF. CDR3 DNA sequence: TGTGCCAGCTCACCATCAGAGAACACTGAAGCTTTCTTT. The chain employs TRBV18 and TRBJ1-1; the D is unclear. This CDR3 spans 13 amino acids. Germline V gene data show CDR1 as KGHSH and CDR2 as LQKENI. V was pared by 2 bases and J by 1 base, with 5 bases between.